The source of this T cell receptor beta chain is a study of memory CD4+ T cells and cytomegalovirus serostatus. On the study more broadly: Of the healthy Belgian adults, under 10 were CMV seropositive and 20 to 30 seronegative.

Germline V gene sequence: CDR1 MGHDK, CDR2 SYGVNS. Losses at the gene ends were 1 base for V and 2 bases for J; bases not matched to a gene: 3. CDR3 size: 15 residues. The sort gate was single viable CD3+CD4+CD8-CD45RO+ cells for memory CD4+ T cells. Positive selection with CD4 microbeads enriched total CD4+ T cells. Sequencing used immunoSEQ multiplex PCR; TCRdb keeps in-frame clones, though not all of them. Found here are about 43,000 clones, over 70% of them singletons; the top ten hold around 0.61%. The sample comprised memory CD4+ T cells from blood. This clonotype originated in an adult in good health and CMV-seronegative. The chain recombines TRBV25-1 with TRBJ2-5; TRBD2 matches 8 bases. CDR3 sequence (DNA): TGTGCCAGCAGTGAATTGTTAGCGGGGCAAGAGACCCAGTACTTC. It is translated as CASSELLAGQETQYF. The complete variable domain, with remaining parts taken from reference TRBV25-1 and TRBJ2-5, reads EADIYQTPRYLVIGTGKKITLECSQTMGHDKMYWYQQDPGMELHLIHYSYGVNSTEKGDLSSESTVSRIRTEHFPLTLESARPSHTSQYLCASSELLAGQETQYFGPGTRLLVL.